The entry below describes one T cell receptor (beta chain). What it binds is not known. Germline lookup yields CDR1 SEHNR and CDR2 FQNEAQ (reference sequence). With 5 bases removed from V and 4 bases from J, the gap between germline ends came to 20 bases. The CDR3 has 16 residues. A CD45RA-negative memory subset and a CD45RA+ naive subset were separated from the CD4+ cells. The data originate from a study of shared clonotypes between healthy human individuals. Broader study findings: Across subsets, estimated richness was generally greater for naive than for memory populations.

Using roughly 200 ng DNA, about 30,000 T cell genomes, the sorted-subset replicate PCRs were run. Original processing methods: ImmunoSEQ only sent back junction sequences with no quality scores, so filtering was done differently. Repertoires were generated with immunoSEQ multiplex PCR, while TCRdb's copy carries only in-frame clones and drops some. V and J calls and clone size come straight from that table; D and trimming were deduced from the DNA. The data contain fewer than 1.6 million clones, approximately 98.5% of them singletons. V is TRBV7-9 and J is TRBJ1-1, with D hard to call. Specimen: naive CD4+ T cells sorted from blood. As to subset: CD45RA+ positively selected. This TCR was recovered from a man aged 30 to 45 in good health. CDR3 amino acids: CASSRTAPGGSTEAFF. In DNA form, the CDR3 reads TGTGCCAGCAGCCGCACGGCCCCCGGTGGGAGCACTGAAGCTTTCTTT.